These 8 T cell receptor beta chains share one sample of origin, sequenced in a study of shared clonotypes between healthy human individuals. Naive CD8 cells lacked CD45RO and underwent positive selection for CCR7, leaving out terminally differentiated effector memory CD45RA+ cells. Sequencing used immunoSEQ multiplex PCR; TCRdb keeps in-frame clones, though not all of them. The data contain about 2 million clones, approximately 95% of them seen just once; the ten biggest clones take up about 1.1%. Sequenced material: naive CD8+ T cells sorted from blood. The receptors stem from a man younger than 35 in good health.

J is TRBJ1-5 and V is TRBV6-1; D perhaps matches TRBD1 (6 bases). Per germline, CDR1 MNHNS and CDR2 SASEGT. V lost 7 bases and J 3 bases, leaving 22 bases between the germline ends. The CDR3 sequence is 17 residues long. The CDR3 bases are TGTGCCAGCACTGATCCGGGGGCACCTTATACCAATCAGCCCCAGCATTTT. Translation: CASTDPGAPYTNQPQHF.

In this sample, this clone turned up once. V and J are TRBV6-5 and TRBJ1-1, with D hard to call. Germline CDR1 reads MNHEY; CDR2 reads SVGAGI. This CDR3 comprises 15 residues. Trimming pared 6 bases from V and 0 bases from J, leaving 14 bases between. The CDR3, as DNA: TGTGCCAGCAGCCCGAGTCCGCAGCTGAACACTGAAGCTTTCTTT. This translates into CASSPSPQLNTEAFF.

The chain joins TRBV7-6 to TRBJ2-7; TRBD2 aligns across 11 bases. With 5 bases clipped from V and 1 base from J, the junction kept 7 bases outside the gene matches. This CDR3 comprises 16 residues. Germline V gives CDR1 SGHVS, CDR2 FNYEAQ. CDR3 in amino acids: CASSNYLAGGSYEQYF. The CDR3 coding sequence is TGTGCCAGCAGCAATTATCTAGCGGGAGGTTCCTACGAGCAGTACTTC.

V usage is TRBV7-9 and J usage is TRBJ2-1, with 11 bases fitting TRBD2. CDR1 is SEHNR, CDR2 FQNEAQ, per germline (reference sequence). The CDR3 loop spans 19 amino acids. V was clipped by 4 bases and J by 8 bases; unmatched bases: 19. Written as DNA, the CDR3 is TGTGCCAGCAGCTCCCGCCTTAGCTCGTCGCTAGCGGGAGGAGATGAGCAGTTCTTC. It specifies CASSSRLSSSLAGGDEQFF.

The CDR3 protein is CASSQESRAKETQYF. The DNA for the CDR3 is TGTGCCAGCAGCCAAGAGTCTAGAGCCAAGGAGACCCAGTACTTC. The chain carries TRBV4-2 and TRBJ2-5; D remains ambiguous. This CDR3 has 15 amino acids. V lost 0 bases, J lost 5 bases, and 13 bases lay in between. CDR1 is LGHNA, CDR2 YNFKEQ, per germline.

As to this clone: Other DNA sequences from this sample encode an identical CDR3 as well. The chain's CDR3 is CASSLGLGEQYF. CDR3 sequence (DNA): TGTGCCAGCAGTTTAGGTCTGGGAGAGCAGTACTTC. The chain uses TRBV5-4 and TRBJ2-7; D remains unclear. Between the trimmed V and J ends, which lost 5 bases and 7 bases, there was a span of 13 bases. This CDR3 has 12 residues. Germline CDR1 is SGHNT and CDR2 is YYREEE (reference sequence).

The chain has TRBV7-2 and TRBJ1-1; unclear D gene. Germline CDR1 reads SGHTA; CDR2 reads FQGNSA. The CDR3 is made up of 14 amino acids. Trimming took off 4 bases at V and 1 base at J, with 10 bases between the two ends. The CDR3 nucleotides are TGTGCCAGCAGCTGGCCGCCACGGAACACTGAAGCTTTCTTT. Translated: CASSWPPRNTEAFF.

The V and J genes are TRBV6-6 and TRBJ2-7, with a tentative D call TRBD2 (5 bases). Germline CDR1 MNHNY, CDR2 SVGAGI (reference sequence). V was clipped by 2 bases and J by 3 bases, with 11 bases between them. CDR3 size: 14 residues. The CDR3 region has the DNA TGTGCCAGCAGTTACGAGGGATCAGTCTACGAGCAGTACTTC. This encodes CASSYEGSVYEQYF.